One T cell receptor (beta chain) is described in this entry. The sample belongs to a study of PD-1 blockade in classical Hodgkin lymphoma. TCRdb's copy holds only in-frame clones and misses some; the assay was immunoSEQ multiplex PCR. The sample shows tens of thousands of clones, approximately 64% of them seen only once. All patients experienced relapse after autologous stem cell transplantation, and brentuximab vedotin exposure was variable. Germline V gene data show CDR1 as SGHRS and CDR2 as YFSETQ. The CDR3 is 16 amino acids. Trimming removed 4 bases from V and 4 bases from J, with 20 bases in between.

This chain joins TRBV5-1 and TRBJ1-1; D is ambiguous. The sequence was collected from a human donor with classical Hodgkin lymphoma. The input for sequencing was peripheral blood mononuclear cells (PBMCs), taken at baseline. CDR3 DNA: TGCGCCAGCAGCAGTGTCCTGGGAATTGTGGGCACTGAAGCTTTCTTT. Amino acid sequence: CASSSVLGIVGTEAFF.